The 16 T cell receptor beta chains presented below share a single source sample, sequenced in a study of Graves' ophthalmopathy and Graves' hyperthyroidism. RNA transcripts provided the template for amplifying TCR beta CDR3 regions. HTBI primers were employed in first-round RT-PCR, then a second-round multiplex PCR followed. TCRdb re-called the multiplex PCR reads through MiXCR, storing one row per CDR3 protein. The sample records hundreds of thousands of distinct CDR3 sequences, about 44% being singletons. Material for sequencing was peripheral blood. The receptors here all came from an adult man with Graves' ophthalmopathy.

This clonotype was detected a few times. This chain links TRBV6-2 or TRBV6-3 with TRBJ2-7; the match to TRBD2 covers 7 bases. V shed 0 bases and J 2 bases; nucleotides not matched to a gene: 7. This CDR3 has 16 amino acids. CDR1 and CDR2 from the germline V gene are MNHEY and SVGEGT. DNA of the CDR3: TGTGCCAGCAGTTACTCGTCGCTAGCGGCTCCCTACGAGCAGTACTTC. Amino acids: CASSYSSLAAPYEQYF.

The V and J genes are TRBV12-3 or TRBV12-4 and TRBJ1-5; weak D call: TRBD1 (6 bases). V lost 5 bases and J 7 bases, leaving 12 bases between the germline ends. The CDR3 runs to 13 residues. CDR3 in amino acids: CASSSQGRQPQHF. CDR3 bases: TGTGCCAGCAGTAGTCAGGGGAGGCAGCCCCAGCATTTT.

For the CDR3, the DNA is TGTGCCAGCAGCTCTCGCCTCCGGGACTACGCGAACACCGGGGAGCTGTTTTTT. This encodes CASSSRLRDYANTGELFF. The chain has TRBV7-9 and TRBJ2-2; 7 bases are shared with TRBD2. Unmatched junction bases numbered 11, after V lost 4 bases and J lost 0 bases. This CDR3 contains 18 residues. Germline CDR1 and CDR2: SEHNR and FQNEAQ (reference sequence).

The V and J genes are TRBV20-1 and TRBJ1-2, with D tentatively TRBD1 (6 bases). The CDR3 length is 15 residues. Trimming took 7 bases from V and 2 from J, leaving 20 bases between them. Germline V gene sequence: CDR1 DFQATT, CDR2 SNEGSKA (reference sequence). The chain's CDR3 is CSVTPGQKRNYGYTF. The CDR3 DNA follows: TGCAGTGTCACGCCCGGACAGAAGAGGAACTATGGCTACACCTTC.

CDR3 amino acids: CASSLGPVGNTIYF. DNA for the CDR3: TGCGCCAGCAGCTTGGGGCCGGTTGGAAACACCATATATTTT. V gene TRBV5-1 combines with J gene TRBJ1-3; D is unresolved. CDR1 SGHRS and CDR2 YFSETQ come from the germline V gene. The CDR3 is 14 residues long. V lost 0 bases to trimming and J lost 3 bases, with 7 bases between them.

This clonotype was counted a single time. This sequence joins TRBV2 and TRBJ1-5; TRBD1 is a possible D gene (5 bases). The ends were cut back, 4 bases at V and 6 bases at J, with 13 bases in the middle. Germline V CDR1 and CDR2: SNHLY, FYNNEI. The CDR3 consists of 14 residues. CDR3 nucleotides: TGTGCCAGCAGTGTCCAGGGTGACAGTCAGCCCCAGCATTTT. Its translation: CASSVQGDSQPQHF. The complete variable domain, with remaining parts taken from reference TRBV2 and TRBJ1-5, reads EPEVTQTPSHQVTQMGQEVILRCVPISNHLYFYWYRQILGQKVEFLVSFYNNEISEKSEIFDDQFSVERPDGSNFTLKIRSTKLEDSAMYFCASSVQGDSQPQHFGDGTRLSIL.

This clonotype was found once. The chain uses TRBV29-1 and TRBJ1-2; tentatively, D is TRBD1 (6 bases). Per the germline V gene, CDR1 is SQVTM and CDR2 is ANQGSEA. The CDR3 sequence is 14 residues long. Trimming pared 6 bases from V and 1 base from J, leaving 15 bases between. The CDR3 loop reads CSVRGALGNYGYTF. The CDR3, as DNA: TGCAGCGTCCGGGGGGCTTTGGGTAACTATGGCTACACCTTC.

This clonotype showed up just a few times. V is TRBV20-1 and J is TRBJ2-2; D may be TRBD2 (6 bases). From germline, CDR1 is DFQATT and CDR2 SNEGSKA (reference sequence). V was clipped by 1 base and J by 0 bases, with 6 bases between them. This CDR3 has 14 residues. CDR3 amino acids: CSARGLANTGELFF. CDR3 nucleotide sequence: TGCAGTGCTAGAGGACTAGCGAACACCGGGGAGCTGTTTTTT.

This rearrangement joins TRBV6-6 to TRBJ1-1; D not resolved. Trimming shortened V by 6 bases and J by 3 bases, and 11 bases separated the two germline ends. This CDR3 comprises 13 residues. Germline CDR1 MNHNY, CDR2 SVGAGI (reference sequence). CDR3 DNA: TGTGCCAGCAGCCCCGTGTCAGACACTGAAGCTTTCTTT. Encoded protein: CASSPVSDTEAFF.

V gene TRBV10-3 combines with J gene TRBJ2-5; D assignment may be TRBD1 or TRBD2 (5 bases each). The V gene lost 3 bases and the J gene lost 5 bases, with 19 bases spanning the gap. CDR1 and CDR2 (germline): ENHRY, SYGVKD. The CDR3 runs 16 residues. The DNA for the CDR3 is TGTGCCATCAGTGACCCGGGGCAGAGTGCGCGGGAGACCCAGTACTTC. Translation gives CAISDPGQSARETQYF.

The gene calls are TRBV29-1 and TRBJ1-1; D is undetermined. CDR1 is SQVTM and CDR2 is ANQGSEA in the germline V gene. The V and J ends lost 7 bases and 7 bases respectively, with 19 bases between them. This CDR3 is built from 13 residues. The CDR3 region is CSAPSGSGNEAFF. In DNA form, the CDR3 reads TGCAGCGCCCCAAGCGGGAGTGGCAATGAAGCTTTCTTT.

This sequence joins TRBV7-2 and TRBJ1-5; no definite D call. Germline CDR1 reads SGHTA; CDR2 reads FQGNSA. The CDR3 sequence is 14 residues long. The V end lost 1 base, the J end lost 8 bases, and 12 bases lay between the germline ends. This chain's CDR3 is CASSLVRVGEPQHF. In DNA form, the CDR3 reads TGTGCCAGCAGCTTAGTCCGGGTTGGGGAGCCCCAGCATTTT.

This clonotype was recorded a few times. The gene calls are TRBV7-6 and TRBJ1-4; TRBD1 aligns across 11 bases. This CDR3 is built from 16 residues. Germline assignment: CDR1 SGHVS and CDR2 FNYEAQ. V gave up 6 bases and J gave up 7 bases; unmatched junction bases: 10. The CDR3 DNA reads TGTGCCAGCAGTCCACTCGGACAGGGGGCGAGTGAAAAACTGTTTTTT. Its protein is CASSPLGQGASEKLFF.

Points on this clonotype: Its ends do not fully match the called genes, so a read error is possible. The chain joins TRBV25-1 to TRBJ2-2; 10 bases fit TRBD2. The CDR3 spans 15 residues. The V gene's germline CDR1 is MGHDK and CDR2 SYGVNS. The CDR3: CASSAAGGNTGELLF. The DNA for the CDR3 is TGTGCCAGCTCTGCAGCGGGAGGGAACACCGGGGAGCTGCTTTTT.

The chain couples TRBV7-2 to TRBJ2-5; D ambiguous. V lost 5 bases to trimming and J lost 0 bases, with 13 bases between them. This CDR3 has 15 amino acids. In germline, CDR1 is SGHTA, CDR2 FQGNSA. CDR3 sequence: CASSPDGWYQETQYF. As DNA, the CDR3 is TGTGCCAGCAGCCCGGACGGCTGGTACCAAGAGACCCAGTACTTC.

Concerning this clonotype itself: It may be a read error: a sequence one base away is much more abundant. No conserved phenylalanine or tryptophan is present at the end of the CDR3, so a read error is the likely explanation. This rearrangement joins TRBV9 to TRBJ1-2; D unclear. The V end was cut by 3 bases, the J end by 8 bases, with 23 bases between. This CDR3 is 16 amino acids long. From germline, CDR1 is SGDLS and CDR2 YYNGEE. CDR3 sequence reads: CASSAEGSSWVGGYTS. The CDR3 coding sequence is TGTGCCAGCAGCGCGGAAGGGTCTTCGTGGGTTGGCGGCTACACCTCC.